This T cell receptor (beta chain) comes out of a study of PD-1 blockade in classical Hodgkin lymphoma. Looking at the study overall: On a schedule of every 2 weeks, patients received nivolumab 3 mg/kg intravenously.

V was clipped by 4 bases and J by 0 bases, with 8 bases between them. The CDR3 runs 14 residues. Per germline, CDR1 WSHSY and CDR2 SAAADI. Whole-study results and caveats: Causes of the repertoire differences remain undefined, possibly disease activity or prior therapy. Later analyses included only patients treated at least 1 year post-ASCT. Relative to healthy donors, newly diagnosed patients reportedly had lower baseline TCR diversity, which was reported as lower still in relapsed/refractory patients.

Regarding this clone: Antigen specificity is unknown.

Libraries were prepared by immunoSEQ multiplex PCR; TCRdb keeps only in-frame clonotypes and omits some of them. This sample has about 98,000 clones, with roughly 92% found just once. Every one of the patients relapsed after autologous stem cell transplantation (brentuximab vedotin exposure was variable). The chain carries TRBV10-2 and TRBJ2-3, with a weak D call TRBD2 (6 bases). The source is a human donor with classical Hodgkin lymphoma. This material consisted of peripheral blood mononuclear cells (PBMCs), taken at baseline. DNA for the CDR3: TGCGCCAGCAGTGGACTAGGGAGCACAGATACGCAGTATTTT. It specifies CASSGLGSTDTQYF.